A single T cell receptor (beta chain) is shown here with its context. Its specificity is not known. Assay used: immunoSEQ multiplex PCR; TCRdb lists only in-frame clones, some missing. The data hold about 220,000 clones, with 85% to 90% observed a single time. The data stem from a study of cytomegalovirus exposure and HLA in healthy donors. Whole-study context: The 90 to 150 validation repertoires, a later analysis reported, used the same platform as the approximately 670 repertoires from the first cohort. General observations from the study: In vitro confirmation showed a few CMV-associated chains to be CMV antigen specific. High specificity and sensitivity for cytomegalovirus status were reported for the classifier.

V was trimmed by 8 bases and J by 0 bases, leaving 8 bases between them. CDR3 length equals 13 residues. Germline CDR1 reads SGHNT; CDR2 reads YYREEE (reference sequence). The roughly 120-subject validation cohort, separate from the roughly 670-subject first cohort, included the donors. The sample consisted of PBMCs. This sequence was found in a man aged 18 to 30 in good health and CMV-seronegative. The chain has TRBV5-4 and TRBJ2-2; unclear D gene. The CDR3: CASGRSNTGELFF. The CDR3 nucleotides are TGTGCCAGTGGCAGATCGAACACCGGGGAGCTGTTTTTT.